The 24 T cell receptor beta chains listed next were all sequenced from one sample in a study of Tregs in tolerant kidney transplant recipients. Related graft donors supplied nonmyeloablative bone marrow transplants, and mixed chimerism was transient. The data were produced by immunoSEQ multiplex PCR, yet TCRdb's version contains in-frame clones alone and is incomplete. This sample has about 100,000 clones, with approximately 94% found just once. The sample here was CD4+ T cells from blood (PBMCs), taken 12 months after the transplant. These receptors were collected from a human patient who received a combined kidney and bone marrow transplant. Some T cells may be supplied by the graft donor.

This rearrangement joins TRBV4-3 to TRBJ2-3; a possible D gene is TRBD2 (7 bases). The CDR3 loop spans 19 amino acids. V gave up 0 bases and J gave up 5 bases, with 24 bases separating them. Germline lookup yields CDR1 LGHNA and CDR2 YSLEER. The CDR3 reads CASSQDIKWARGTRDTQYF. The CDR3 DNA reads TGCGCCAGCAGCCAAGATATTAAGTGGGCGCGGGGGACAAGAGATACGCAGTATTTT.

J is TRBJ2-2 and V is TRBV7-9; possibly TRBD1 for D (5 bases). V was shortened by 3 bases and J by 3 bases, with 11 bases between the two germline ends. Germline V lookup: CDR1 SEHNR, CDR2 FQNEAQ (reference sequence). The CDR3 spans 15 residues. The CDR3 DNA follows: TGTGCCAGCAGCTTTGTGGGGCAGTACACCGGGGAGCTGTTTTTT. It is translated as CASSFVGQYTGELFF.

V is TRBV25-1 and J is TRBJ2-5; D gene unclear. The CDR3 totals 14 residues. Germline assignment: CDR1 MGHDK and CDR2 SYGVNS. Trimming shortened V by 2 bases and J by 3 bases, and 10 bases separated the two germline ends. The CDR3 sequence: CASSEIDNKETQYF. The CDR3 DNA reads TGTGCCAGCAGTGAAATAGACAATAAAGAGACCCAGTACTTC.

This sequence joins TRBV18 and TRBJ1-1; the D gene is possibly TRBD1 (5 bases). Germline assignment: CDR1 KGHSH and CDR2 LQKENI. This CDR3 spans 15 amino acids. Trimming removed 2 bases at V and 5 bases at J, with 15 bases between. CDR3: CASSPGAGLRTEAFF. The CDR3 DNA sequence: TGTGCCAGCTCACCAGGGGCAGGGTTGAGGACTGAAGCTTTCTTT.

About this clone: The identical CDR3 is also encoded by other nucleotide sequences in the sample. The chain has TRBV7-2 and TRBJ1-6, with 12 bases fitting TRBD1. Looked up from germline, CDR1 is SGHTA and CDR2 is FQGNSA. V lost 5 bases to trimming and J lost 13 bases; unmatched junction nucleotides: 12. This CDR3 has 16 amino acids. DNA of the CDR3: TGTGCCAGCAGCCCAGGGACAGGGGGCGCGGGTTCCCCCCTCCACTTT. It translates to CASSPGTGGAGSPLHF.

The chain couples TRBV5-1 to TRBJ2-1, with 11 bases identical to TRBD2. Germline CDR1 and CDR2: SGHRS and YFSETQ. CDR3 length equals 15 residues. With V trimmed by 0 bases and J by 5 bases, 1 base remained unmatched. This CDR3 reads CASSLGLAGNNEQFF. The CDR3 nucleotides are TGCGCCAGCAGCTTGGGACTAGCGGGGAACAATGAGCAGTTCTTC.

The chain uses TRBV11-3 and TRBJ2-2; TRBD2 aligns across 8 bases. The CDR3 is 17 amino acids. CDR1 and CDR2 from the germline V gene are SGHNT and YENEEA. With V trimmed by 5 bases and J by 4 bases, 12 bases remained unmatched. This CDR3 is CASSRYPGTSVTGELFF. CDR3 in DNA: TGTGCCAGCAGCCGATACCCCGGGACTAGTGTCACCGGGGAGCTGTTTTTT.

The chain is built from TRBV19 and TRBJ1-1, with TRBD1 as a possible D gene (5 bases). Germline loops: CDR1 LNHDA, CDR2 SQIVND (reference sequence). The CDR3 length is 15 residues. Trimming stripped 6 bases from V and 3 bases from J, with 17 bases between. Here the CDR3 DNA reads TGTGCCAGTAGGCCCCGGGGGGGGTCGGACACTGAAGCTTTCTTT. Amino acids: CASRPRGGSDTEAFF.

The rearrangement joins TRBV7-2 to TRBJ2-7, with 8 bases matching TRBD2. Germline values: CDR1 SGHTA, CDR2 FQGNSA. This CDR3 has 15 residues. V was clipped by 5 bases and J by 2 bases; unmatched bases: 8. CDR3: CASSPPSGGPYEQYF. The CDR3 DNA reads as TGTGCCAGCAGCCCACCATCGGGAGGGCCCTACGAGCAGTACTTC. The full variable domain, completed using reference TRBV7-2 and TRBJ2-7, is GAGVSQSPSNKVTEKGKDVELRCDPISGHTALYWYRQSLGQGLEFLIYFQGNSAPDKSGLPSDRFSAERTGGSVSTLTIQRTQQEDSAVYLCASSPPSGGPYEQYFGPGTRLTVT.

With regard to this clone: The sample contains more than one DNA sequence encoding this CDR3. This chain uses TRBV28 with TRBJ1-6, with 9 bases fitting TRBD1. Germline-derived CDR1 and CDR2 are MDHEN and SYDVKM. The ends lost 7 bases at V and 8 bases at J; junction bases unmatched: 6. The CDR3 totals 14 residues. In DNA form, the CDR3 reads TGTGCCAGCACCACAGGGGGCGTGTATTCACCCCTCCACTTT. It encodes CASTTGGVYSPLHF.

The chain recombines TRBV27 with TRBJ1-2; TRBD1 aligns across 7 bases. CDR1 and CDR2 from the germline V gene are MNHEY and SMNVEV (reference sequence). This CDR3 has 14 amino acids. V shed 5 bases and J 4 bases; nucleotides not matched to a gene: 7. CDR3 sequence reads: CASSPKDRSYGYTF. DNA of the CDR3: TGTGCCAGCAGTCCCAAGGACAGGTCCTATGGCTACACCTTC.

This chain connects TRBV7-2 to TRBJ2-7; 7 bases agree with TRBD2. This CDR3 comprises 15 residues. The germline V gene encodes CDR1 SGHTA and CDR2 FQGNSA. V lost 5 bases, J lost 3 bases, and 10 bases stayed unmatched. This CDR3 reads CASSPRSGADYEQYF. The CDR3 region has the DNA TGTGCCAGCAGCCCGAGGAGCGGGGCAGACTACGAGCAGTACTTC.

This chain links TRBV7-3 with TRBJ2-5; TRBD1 agrees at 8 bases. Near its end, the DNA agrees better with TRBJ2-7, so the J call may be wrong. The CDR3 is 15 residues long. Germline CDR1 and CDR2: SGHTA and FQGTGA. The CDR3 sequence: CASSFDRGPSYEQYF. As DNA, the CDR3 is TGTGCCAGCAGCTTCGACAGGGGCCCCTCCTACGAGCAGTACTTC.

V usage is TRBV18 and J usage is TRBJ1-6; D is uncertain. V was trimmed by 4 bases and J by 0 bases, leaving 7 bases between them. The CDR3 length is 15 residues. Per the germline V gene, CDR1 is KGHSH and CDR2 is LQKENI. CDR3 DNA sequence: TGTGCCAGCTCACTACGGGACTCCTATAATTCACCCCTCCACTTT. It codes for CASSLRDSYNSPLHF.

V usage is TRBV4-3 and J usage is TRBJ1-5; D possibly corresponds to TRBD1 (5 bases). Trimming left V 4 bases short and J 4 bases short, with 14 bases between. The CDR3 runs 15 residues. Germline CDR1 LGHNA, CDR2 YSLEER. The CDR3 spells CASSPVAGGNQPQHF. CDR3 sequence (DNA): TGCGCCAGCAGCCCAGTCGCGGGGGGTAATCAGCCCCAGCATTTT.

The rearrangement joins TRBV5-1 to TRBJ2-7, with TRBD1 matching over 7 bases. Germline V gives CDR1 SGHRS, CDR2 YFSETQ. The CDR3 runs 16 residues. The V segment lost 0 bases and the J segment 0 bases; nucleotides outside the gene matches: 6. In DNA form, the CDR3 reads TGCGCCAGCAGCTTGGCCTTGACAGGGCCCTCCTACGAGCAGTACTTC. Translated, it gives CASSLALTGPSYEQYF.

The rearrangement uses TRBV4-2 and TRBJ1-2, with 8 bases matching TRBD1. CDR3 length equals 15 residues. The germline CDR1 and CDR2 sequences are LGHNA and YNFKEQ. With V trimmed by 5 bases and J by 2 bases, 7 bases remained unmatched. In nucleotides, the CDR3 is TGTGCCAGCAGCACCAGGACAGGGTTGAACTATGGCTACACCTTC. Its translation: CASSTRTGLNYGYTF.

V usage is TRBV28 and J usage is TRBJ2-1, with D perhaps TRBD1 (6 bases). The V end lost 7 bases, the J end lost 4 bases, and 17 bases lay between the germline ends. Per the germline V gene, CDR1 is MDHEN and CDR2 is SYDVKM. This CDR3 spans 15 amino acids. CDR3 bases: TGTGCCAGCAATGACAGGTTCTTTCAATACAATGAGCAGTTCTTC. Translated, it gives CASNDRFFQYNEQFF. Full variable domain (rest looked up from reference TRBV28 and TRBJ2-1): DVKVTQSSRYLVKRTGEKVFLECVQDMDHENMFWYRQDPGLGLRLIYFSYDVKMKEKGDIPEGYSVSREKKERFSLILESASTNQTSMYLCASNDRFFQYNEQFFGPGTRLTVL.

This sequence joins TRBV4-2 and TRBJ2-3; D is perhaps TRBD2 (6 bases). The V end was cut by 1 base, the J end by 10 bases, with 18 bases between. The V gene's germline CDR1 is LGHNA and CDR2 YNFKEQ. CDR3 length: 15 amino acids. The CDR3 nucleotides are TGTGCCAGCAGCCAAGGCGGGGTTACTAGCAAGGCGCAGTATTTT. Protein: CASSQGGVTSKAQYF.

The chain employs TRBV7-2 and TRBJ2-7; 7 bases match TRBD2. V was clipped by 4 bases and J by 0 bases; unmatched bases: 9. This CDR3 has 16 amino acids. From germline, CDR1 is SGHTA and CDR2 FQGNSA. As DNA, the CDR3 is TGTGCCAGCAGCTCAGGGACTATCATCTTCTCCTACGAGCAGTACTTC. Translation gives CASSSGTIIFSYEQYF.

V usage is TRBV18 and J usage is TRBJ1-3, with D possibly TRBD1 on 6 matching bases. Germline V gives CDR1 KGHSH, CDR2 LQKENI. V lost 3 bases, J lost 0 bases, and 12 bases lay in between. The CDR3 loop spans 16 amino acids. The CDR3 nucleotides read TGTGCCAGCTCACCGCGGGGGGCCCGCTCTGGAAACACCATATATTTT. The encoded protein is CASSPRGARSGNTIYF.

This sequence joins TRBV28 and TRBJ2-6; tentative D call: TRBD1 (5 bases). Trimming took 5 bases from V and 4 from J, leaving 15 bases between them. CDR1 MDHEN and CDR2 SYDVKM come from the germline V gene. CDR3 length: 16 amino acids. CDR3 in DNA: TGTGCCAGCAGTGGGTATAGGGGATCCGGGGCCAACGTCCTGACTTTC. This codes for CASSGYRGSGANVLTF. Full variable domain (missing parts from reference TRBV28 and TRBJ2-6): DVKVTQSSRYLVKRTGEKVFLECVQDMDHENMFWYRQDPGLGLRLIYFSYDVKMKEKGDIPEGYSVSREKKERFSLILESASTNQTSMYLCASSGYRGSGANVLTFGAGSRLTVL.

This rearrangement joins TRBV19 to TRBJ2-6; no clear D. The CDR3 is 16 amino acids. CDR1 and CDR2 from the germline V gene are LNHDA and SQIVND (reference sequence). Between the trimmed V and J ends, which lost 5 bases and 0 bases, there was a span of 11 bases. This CDR3 reads CASSPSTGSGANVLTF. CDR3 nucleotides: TGTGCCAGTAGTCCCTCCACCGGCTCTGGGGCCAACGTCCTGACTTTC. The complete variable domain, with remaining parts taken from reference TRBV19 and TRBJ2-6, reads DGGITQSPKYLFRKEGQNVTLSCEQNLNHDAMYWYRQDPGQGLRLIYYSQIVNDFQKGDIAEGYSVSREKKESFPLTVTSAQKNPTAFYLCASSPSTGSGANVLTFGAGSRLTVL.

V gene TRBV14 combines with J gene TRBJ2-1; D possibly corresponds to TRBD2 (6 bases). The V end lost 3 bases, the J end lost 3 bases, and 12 bases lay between the germline ends. This CDR3 is built from 15 residues. Germline lookup yields CDR1 SGHDN and CDR2 FVKESK. The CDR3 is CASSHPGSGYNEQFF. The CDR3 nucleotides are TGTGCCAGCAGCCATCCCGGGAGTGGCTACAATGAGCAGTTCTTC.